This T cell receptor beta chain was identified in a study of shared clonotypes between healthy human individuals. CD4+ cell separation produced CD45RA+ naive and CD45RA-negative memory subsets. Using immunoSEQ multiplex PCR, the repertoire was profiled, and TCRdb retains in-frame clones only, with some absent. The sample has more than 2,000,000 clones, approximately 95% seen once. Germline V gene data show CDR1 as SGHNT and CDR2 as YYREEE (reference sequence). With 0 bases clipped from V and 0 bases from J, the junction kept 3 bases outside the gene matches. The CDR3 consists of 15 residues. The sequencing sample was made of naive CD4+ T cells from PBMCs. Subset meaning: CD45RA+ positively selected. V usage is TRBV5-4 and J usage is TRBJ2-7; 7 nucleotides agree with TRBD2. The sequence derives from a man aged 18 to 35 in good health. Some clones in this sample may be carry-over from other donors' samples. The CDR3 DNA reads TGTGCCAGCAGCTTGGGGGAGGGATTCTCCTACGAGCAGTACTTC. Translating gives CASSLGEGFSYEQYF. The whole variable domain, filled in from reference TRBV5-4 and TRBJ2-7, reads ETGVTQSPTHLIKTRGQQVTLRCSSQSGHNTVSWYQQALGQGPQFIFQYYREEENGRGNFPPRFSGLQFPNYSSELNVNALELDDSALYLCASSLGEGFSYEQYFGPGTRLTVT.